The entry that follows covers one TCR beta chain sequence. A second PCR of about 7 to 11 cycles used a sample-barcoded 5' primer and a J-beta primer mix. Sequencing yielded, for each sample, at least 3 million paired-end reads carrying CDR3. TCRdb called the 5' RACE reads again in MiXCR, with one record for every CDR3 protein. The sample holds 790,000 or so distinct CDR3 sequences; about 46% are singletons and the top ten take about a sixth. The CDR3 spans 15 residues. The trim removed 4 bases at V and 3 bases at J, leaving 8 bases unmatched. This record comes from a study of blood T cells in healthy people across ages. For the study at large: Per two T cells, about one barcoded beta molecule was captured through template switching.

The chain recombines TRBV12-3 or TRBV12-4 with TRBJ2-5; 7 bases match TRBD2. This TCR was sampled from an elderly man in good health. Sequenced material: blood. In nucleotides, the CDR3 is TGTGCCAGCAGTTCTGAGGGACTATCTGAAGAGACCCAGTACTTC. Its protein is CASSSEGLSEETQYF.